Listed below are T cell receptor beta chains from one sample, sequenced in a study of Ad26.COV2.S vaccination and SARS-CoV-2 variants. Data came from immunoSEQ multiplex PCR; TCRdb stores just in-frame clones and leaves some out. The data contain approximately 400,000 clones, about 80% of them seen just once; the ten biggest clones take up about 7.4%. The source material was peripheral blood, sampled in a trial of Ad26.COV2.S vaccine versus placebo. The origin of the receptors is a person between 18 and 65 years old who received the Ad26.COV2.S COVID-19 vaccine or a placebo. The CDR3 runs from the conserved cysteine through the conserved F or W. D genes are given only for firm matches. The size entry is marked missing in some rows and otherwise reads once, few, many or a size class.

d_call clone_size j_call v_call cdr3_aa cdr3_nt
. . TRBJ2-5 TRBV5-5 CASSFTPETQYF TGTGCCAGCAGCTTTACGCCAGAGACCCAGTACTTC
. . TRBJ1-2 TRBV19 CASSISGYGYTF TGTGCCAGTAGTATTAGCGGCTATGGCTACACCTTC
. . TRBJ1-1 TRBV5-4 CASSSDTFGTEAFF TGTGCCAGCAGCTCGGACACCTTCGGCACTGAAGCTTTCTTT
. . TRBJ2-6 TRBV7-9 CASTTGTSRAGANVLTF TGTGCCAGCACCACGGGGACCTCAAGGGCTGGGGCCAACGTCCTGACTTTC
TRBD2 . TRBJ2-1 TRBV27 CASSTSASSYNEQFF TGTGCCAGCAGTACTAGCGCGAGCTCCTACAATGAGCAGTTCTTC
. . TRBJ2-1 TRBV9 CASSRLRYNEQFF TGTGCCAGCAGCAGACTCAGATACAATGAGCAGTTCTTC
TRBD2 . TRBJ2-1 TRBV6-4 CASRPTSGVWHEQFF TGTGCCAGCAGACCGACTAGCGGGGTCTGGCATGAGCAGTTCTTC
. . TRBJ1-1 TRBV4-1 CASSQDRLAQINTEAFF TGCGCCAGCAGCCAAGATAGGCTGGCACAGATCAACACTGAAGCTTTCTTT
. . TRBJ1-1 TRBV7-3 CASSLTWSMNTEAFF TGTGCCAGCAGCTTGACTTGGTCCATGAACACTGAAGCTTTCTTT
. . TRBJ1-2 TRBV5-1 CASSLVPQEGYTF TGCGCCAGCAGCTTGGTCCCTCAGGAAGGCTACACCTTC
. . TRBJ2-7 TRBV9 CASSVGPGGVQYF TGTGCCAGCAGCGTAGGGCCGGGTGGGGTGCAGTACTTC
. . TRBJ2-7 TRBV6-2/TRBV6-3 CASSWRRGSYEQYF TGTGCCAGCAGCTGGAGGAGGGGGTCCTACGAGCAGTACTTC
TRBD1 . TRBJ1-1 TRBV6-5 CASSQWTGLGTEAFF TGTGCCAGCAGTCAATGGACAGGGTTAGGCACTGAAGCTTTCTTT
. . TRBJ1-1 TRBV6-2/TRBV6-3 CASSPGRGANTEAFF TGTGCCAGCAGCCCGGGACGGGGGGCGAACACTGAAGCTTTCTTT
. . TRBJ1-1 TRBV5-1 CASSLDGRGTEAFF TGCGCCAGCAGCTTGGACGGAAGGGGCACTGAAGCTTTCTTT
. . TRBJ2-1 TRBV7-9 CASSQGTFNEQFF TGTGCCAGCAGCCAAGGGACCTTTAATGAGCAGTTCTTC
. . TRBJ1-2 TRBV7-2 CASSLGADGYTF TGTGCCAGCAGCTTAGGGGCGGATGGCTACACCTTC
. . TRBJ1-1 TRBV7-9 CASSLGRAGEPEAFF TGTGCCAGCAGCTTAGGAAGGGCGGGCGAACCTGAAGCTTTCTTT
. . TRBJ2-5 TRBV29-1 CSVDREETQYF TGCAGCGTTGACAGGGAAGAGACCCAGTACTTC
TRBD1 . TRBJ1-2 TRBV2 CASSDLSTGRYGYTF TGTGCCAGCAGTGATCTTTCGACAGGGCGCTATGGCTACACCTTC
. . TRBJ1-3 TRBV5-4 CASSYGTRSGNTIYF TGTGCCAGCAGCTACGGGACTCGCTCTGGAAACACCATATATTTT
. few TRBJ1-2 TRBV7-3 CASSQGSNYGYTF TGTGCCAGCAGTCAGGGTTCTAACTATGGCTACACCTTC
. . TRBJ2-3 TRBV5-1 CASSPLVGGPTDTQYF TGCGCCAGCAGCCCACTGGTGGGAGGTCCCACAGATACGCAGTATTTT
TRBD1 medium-sized TRBJ1-1 TRBV6-1 CASSEAGTGGTEAFF TGTGCCAGCAGTGAAGCGGGGACAGGGGGCACTGAAGCTTTCTTT
TRBD2 . TRBJ2-1 TRBV5-1 CASSSRTGTRTYNEQFF TGCGCCAGCAGCTCACGGACCGGGACTAGGACCTACAATGAGCAGTTCTTC
TRBD2 few TRBJ2-7 TRBV5-6 CASSLGLEPYEQYF TGTGCCAGCAGCTTAGGACTAGAGCCCTACGAGCAGTACTTC
. . TRBJ1-5 TRBV6-2/TRBV6-3 CASSPDRENQPQHF TGTGCCAGCAGCCCGGACAGAGAAAATCAGCCCCAGCATTTT
. . TRBJ2-2 TRBV24-1 CATSDFSPTGELFF TGTGCCACCAGTGATTTCTCCCCTACCGGGGAGCTGTTTTTT
TRBD2 once TRBJ2-3 TRBV2 CASRRGGRAGVRADTQYF TGTGCCAGCAGGAGAGGGGGGCGAGCGGGAGTTCGAGCAGATACGCAGTATTTT
. . TRBJ2-7 TRBV9 CASSVADAYEQYF TGTGCCAGCAGCGTAGCGGACGCCTACGAGCAGTACTTC
TRBD2 once TRBJ2-3 TRBV9 CASSVEGLGTDTQYF TGTGCCAGCAGCGTAGAGGGACTAGGTACAGATACGCAGTATTTT
. . TRBJ1-2 TRBV6-5 CASSYSGRFNYGYTF TGTGCCAGCAGTTATTCGGGCCGCTTTAACTATGGCTACACCTTC